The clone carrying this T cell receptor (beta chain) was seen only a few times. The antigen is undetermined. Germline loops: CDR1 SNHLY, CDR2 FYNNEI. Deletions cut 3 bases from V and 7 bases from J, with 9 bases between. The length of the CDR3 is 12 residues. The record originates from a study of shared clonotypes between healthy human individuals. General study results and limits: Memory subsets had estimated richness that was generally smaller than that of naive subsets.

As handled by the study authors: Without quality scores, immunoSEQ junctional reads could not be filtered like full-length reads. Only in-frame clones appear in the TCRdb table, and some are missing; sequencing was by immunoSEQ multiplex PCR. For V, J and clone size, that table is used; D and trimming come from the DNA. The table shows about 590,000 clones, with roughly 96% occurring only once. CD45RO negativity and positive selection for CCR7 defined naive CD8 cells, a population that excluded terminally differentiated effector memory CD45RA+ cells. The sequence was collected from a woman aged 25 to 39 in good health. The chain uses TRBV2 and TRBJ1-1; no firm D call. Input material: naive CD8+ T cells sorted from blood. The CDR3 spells CASSDKVDEAFF. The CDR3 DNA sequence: TGTGCCAGCAGTGATAAAGTGGATGAAGCTTTCTTT.